Presented here are 5 T cell receptor beta chains from one specimen sequenced in a study of blood T cells in healthy people across ages. For the second PCR, which ran for about 7 to 11 cycles, a sample-barcoded 5' primer and a J-beta primer mix were used. TCRdb ran MiXCR on the 5' RACE reads and lists one entry per CDR3 protein. Altogether 1.5 million to 2 million distinct CDR3 sequences are present, about 39% being singletons, with the ten largest covering roughly 23%. Material: blood. Every receptor here comes from a human donor in good health.

V usage is TRBV20-1 and J usage is TRBJ2-1; 7 bases fit TRBD2. V lost 5 bases, J lost 2 bases, and 6 bases stayed unmatched. The CDR3 sequence is 14 residues long. The germline V gene encodes CDR1 DFQATT and CDR2 SNEGSKA (reference sequence). The CDR3 DNA follows: TGCAGTGCTGAAGCGGGGTTGACCTACAATGAGCAGTTCTTC. This gives the protein CSAEAGLTYNEQFF.

This rearrangement joins TRBV6-2 or TRBV6-3 to TRBJ2-5; 9 bases fit TRBD2. V lost 2 bases to trimming and J lost 5 bases; unmatched junction nucleotides: 12. In germline, CDR1 is MNHEY, CDR2 SVGEGT. CDR3 length: 17 residues. The CDR3 is CASSYVPSGVSFETQYF. Written as DNA, the CDR3 is TGTGCCAGCAGTTACGTCCCTAGCGGGGTTTCTTTCGAGACCCAGTACTTC.

The chain couples TRBV13 to TRBJ2-7; D is ambiguous. V was pared by 6 bases and J by 2 bases, with 14 bases between. The CDR3 is 14 amino acids. Per germline, CDR1 PRHDT and CDR2 FYEKMQ (reference sequence). Here the CDR3 DNA reads TGTGCCAGCAGTTTCCGGCGGCAAACCTACGAGCAGTACTTC. Amino acids: CASSFRRQTYEQYF. Filled out from reference TRBV13 and TRBJ2-7, the complete variable domain reads AAGVIQSPRHLIKEKRETATLKCYPIPRHDTVYWYQQGPGQDPQFLISFYEKMQSDKGSIPDRFSAQQFSDYHSELNMSSLELGDSALYFCASSFRRQTYEQYFGPGTRLTVT.

The table lists this clonotype with a few counts. The chain carries TRBV6-6 and TRBJ1-2; 8 bases are shared with TRBD1. J was trimmed by 3 bases and V by 4 bases; bases with no gene match: 10. Germline CDR1 and CDR2: MNHNY and SVGAGI (reference sequence). CDR3 length: 16 residues. In nucleotides, the CDR3 is TGTGCCAGCAGTTTGAGACAGGGGCTTTTTCACTATGGCTACACCTTC. It codes for CASSLRQGLFHYGYTF.

This clonotype showed up just once. This sequence joins TRBV7-9 and TRBJ1-1; no reliable D call. Germline values: CDR1 SEHNR, CDR2 FQNEAQ (reference sequence). The CDR3 is 13 residues long. The V end was cut by 8 bases, the J end by 1 base, with 11 bases between. The CDR3 coding sequence is TGTGCCAGCGGGTATAGCCGGAACACTGAAGCTTTCTTT. Its protein product is CASGYSRNTEAFF.